The rows below give T cell receptor beta chains drawn from one sample of a study of blood T cell repertoires in COVID-19. Here immunoSEQ multiplex PCR was the method, and the copy in TCRdb shows in-frame clones only, minus some. Of under 200,000 clones detected, roughly 85% appear once; the ten largest clones hold approximately 21%. The sequencing sample was made of peripheral blood. These receptors were taken from a man aged 60 to 75 with active or convalescent COVID-19. The CDR3 runs from the conserved cysteine through the conserved F or W. A D gene is named only where the DNA matches it firmly. Some rows mark clone size as missing; the rest say once, few, many or name a class of expanded clone.

abundance,j_gene,d_gene,v_gene,CDR3nt,CDR3aa
-,TRBJ1-2,TRBD1,TRBV6-5,TGTGCCAGCAGCCTACTAACAGGGGGTGCCTATGGCTACACCTTC,CASSLLTGGAYGYTF
-,TRBJ1-2,-,TRBV7-9,TGTGCCAGCAGCTTAGCGGAACCCCGGGGAGGCTACACCTTC,CASSLAEPRGGYTF
-,TRBJ2-5,-,TRBV5-1,TGCGCCAGCACGTCGCGGGGCGGGGAGACCCAGTACTTC,CASTSRGGETQYF
-,TRBJ2-7,-,TRBV3-1/TRBV3-2,TGTGCCAGCAGCCCCCAAGGGGGTGCCTACGAGCAGTACTTC,CASSPQGGAYEQYF
once,TRBJ1-6,TRBD1,TRBV2,TGTGCCAGCAGTGAAAGGGACAGGGCGTCACCCCTCCACTTT,CASSERDRASPLHF
-,TRBJ1-4,-,TRBV5-1,TGCGCCAGCAGCCCCCGGGGGGAAAAACTGTTTTTT,CASSPRGEKLFF
-,TRBJ1-3,TRBD1,TRBV6-1,TGTGCCAGCAGTGAAGCTTGGGGGCAGGGGGTATACACCATATATTTT,CASSEAWGQGVYTIYF
-,TRBJ1-5,-,TRBV5-1,TGCGCCAGCAGCTTGGCCCCACAGGAGTATAGCAATCAGCCCCAGCATTTT,CASSLAPQEYSNQPQHF
-,TRBJ2-3,-,TRBV29-1,TGCAGCGTTGAGCCGCAGGGGAAGAATACGCAGTATTTT,CSVEPQGKNTQYF
once,TRBJ2-1,-,TRBV6-5,TGTGCCAGCAGTAAGCTTACCGGGACAGAGCAGTTCTTC,CASSKLTGTEQFF
-,TRBJ1-1,TRBD1,TRBV7-2,TGTGCCAGCAGCGGTCGACAGGGGGAAAAACTGGGGACTGAAGCTTTCTTT,CASSGRQGEKLGTEAFF
-,TRBJ1-2,-,TRBV6-6,TGTGCCAGCAGTTACTGGGGAGGTGACTATGGCTACACCTTC,CASSYWGGDYGYTF
-,TRBJ2-1,TRBD1,TRBV24-1,TGTGCCACCAGTGATCTCGGGACAGCTGACAATGAGCAGTTCTTC,CATSDLGTADNEQFF
-,TRBJ1-2,-,TRBV9,TGTGCCAGCAGCGGTAGGGCAGGGCCAAACTATGGCTACACCTTC,CASSGRAGPNYGYTF
-,TRBJ1-5,TRBD1,TRBV10-3,TGTGCCATCAGTTCGACAGGGAGCAATCAGCCCCAGCATTTT,CAISSTGSNQPQHF
-,TRBJ1-5,TRBD1,TRBV19,TGTGCCAGTAGTATAGACGGGACAGTCCATAGCAATCAGCCCCAGCATTTT,CASSIDGTVHSNQPQHF
-,TRBJ2-3,TRBD1,TRBV5-1,TGCGCCAGCAGCTTGGTGGGACAGGGTTCAGATACGCAGTATTTT,CASSLVGQGSDTQYF
-,TRBJ2-2,-,TRBV6-2/TRBV6-3,TGTGCCAGCAGTTACTCTCCCGGGGGGCGCACCGGGGAGCTGTTTTTT,CASSYSPGGRTGELFF
-,TRBJ1-5,-,TRBV19,TGTGCCAGTAGTATCATAGTAGAGCAGCCCCAGCATTTT,CASSIIVEQPQHF
-,TRBJ2-5,-,TRBV18,TGTGCCAGCTCACAGCCGGGATCTTGGGTTAAGACCCAGTACTTC,CASSQPGSWVKTQYF
-,TRBJ1-4,TRBD1,TRBV9,TGTGCCAGCAGTCATCGGACAGGGGGAAGTGAAAAACTGTTTTTT,CASSHRTGGSEKLFF
-,TRBJ2-5,TRBD2,TRBV19,TGTGCCAGTAGGAGCCTCGAGCGGGGGATTTCGGAGACCCAGTACTTC,CASRSLERGISETQYF
-,TRBJ1-1,-,TRBV4-2,TGTGCCAGCAGCCTGAACAGAAATGAAGCTTTCTTT,CASSLNRNEAFF
-,TRBJ2-5,TRBD2,TRBV5-1,TGCGCCAGCAGCCGTTCGGGGGGGCTGGAAGAGACCCAGTACTTC,CASSRSGGLEETQYF
-,TRBJ2-2,-,TRBV28,TGTGCCAGCAGTGGGGCGGGGACCGGGGAGCTGTTTTTT,CASSGAGTGELFF
-,TRBJ1-2,-,TRBV11-2,TGTGCCAGCAGCTTAGCCCTGGCGGACAGTTTTAATGGCTACACCTTC,CASSLALADSFNGYTF
many,TRBJ2-5,-,TRBV5-8,TGTGCCAGCAGCTTGGGGTGGCAGCAAGAGACCCAGTACTTC,CASSLGWQQETQYF
-,TRBJ2-7,-,TRBV4-1,TGCGCCAGCAGCCTTGCATCAGGGGTCGGCTCCTACGAGCAGTACTTC,CASSLASGVGSYEQYF
-,TRBJ1-4,-,TRBV30,TGTGCCTGCCAAAGACAGTATAATGAAAAACTGTTTTTT,CACQRQYNEKLFF
-,TRBJ2-2,-,TRBV10-3,TGTGCCATCAGAGGGGTTGCTTCCGGGGAGCTGTTTTTT,CAIRGVASGELFF
-,TRBJ2-2,TRBD2,TRBV7-2,TGTGCCAGCAGCGGGACTAGCGGGGATCTAGCCGGGGAGCTGTTTTTT,CASSGTSGDLAGELFF
-,TRBJ2-1,TRBD2,TRBV10-3,TGTGCCATCAGTGAAGGGATGGCGGGGGGCGGGGATGAGCAGTTCTTC,CAISEGMAGGGDEQFF
-,TRBJ1-2,TRBD1,TRBV5-1,TGCGCCAGCAGCTCTCTTGAGCGGACAGGGGATCTTGGCTACACCTTC,CASSSLERTGDLGYTF
-,TRBJ2-3,-,TRBV10-3,TGTGCCATCAGTGAGTCCCCGGACACCCGTAGCACAGATACGCAGTATTTT,CAISESPDTRSTDTQYF
-,TRBJ2-7,TRBD1,TRBV24-1,TGTGCCACCAGTGACTCTAGGACAGGGGGCTTCTACGAGCAGTACTTC,CATSDSRTGGFYEQYF
-,TRBJ2-5,-,TRBV5-8,TGTGCCAGCAGCTTGGCTAGCGCTAACAGCCAAGAGACCCAGTACTTC,CASSLASANSQETQYF
-,TRBJ1-2,TRBD1,TRBV5-1,TGCGCCAGCAGCTTCGACAGGGCCTATGGCTACACCTTC,CASSFDRAYGYTF
-,TRBJ2-7,TRBD2,TRBV2,TGTGCCAGCAGTCGACTAGCGGGGTTGAACGAGCAGTACTTC,CASSRLAGLNEQYF
-,TRBJ1-1,TRBD1,TRBV29-1,TGCAGCGTTGAAGACGGGACAGGGGGGACCACTGAAGCTTTCTTT,CSVEDGTGGTTEAFF
-,TRBJ2-5,TRBD2,TRBV4-1,TGCGCCAGCAGCCCCCAGGGCGGGGGGGCCCGGGAGACCCAGTACTTC,CASSPQGGGARETQYF
-,TRBJ1-6,-,TRBV6-1,TGTGCCAGCAGTGAGGCGGGGGGCCTAAGGGATTCACCCCTCCACTTT,CASSEAGGLRDSPLHF
few,TRBJ1-4,-,TRBV6-5,TGTGCCAGCAGTTACTCGCCGGGAACAACTAATGAAAAACTGTTTTTT,CASSYSPGTTNEKLFF
-,TRBJ1-3,-,TRBV9,TGTGCCAGCAGCGCGACGGGCTCTGGAAACACCATATATTTT,CASSATGSGNTIYF
-,TRBJ2-3,TRBD2,TRBV7-2,TGTGCCAGCAGCTTTGTTAGCGGGGGTAGAGATACGCAGTATTTT,CASSFVSGGRDTQYF
-,TRBJ2-5,TRBD2,TRBV5-1,TGCGCCCGCAGCCCGGGGGCGGGGGGGCCAGGAGAGACCCAGTACTTC,CARSPGAGGPGETQYF
-,TRBJ2-7,-,TRBV7-8,TGTGCCAGCACCCGGGACTTCTCCTACGAGCAGTACTTC,CASTRDFSYEQYF
-,TRBJ2-2,-,TRBV9,TGTGCCAGCAGCGTAAGCAAGAACACCGGGGAGCTGTTTTTT,CASSVSKNTGELFF
-,TRBJ1-5,TRBD1,TRBV19,TGTGCCAGTGGACGACAGGGGGATCAGCCCCAGCATTTT,CASGRQGDQPQHF
-,TRBJ1-4,-,TRBV6-5,TGTGCCAGCAACGGAGGAGGGGCGGGTGAAAAACTGTTTTTT,CASNGGGAGEKLFF
-,TRBJ2-5,TRBD1,TRBV18,TGTGCCAGCTCACCACCGTCAGGACAGGGGTTGGAGACCCAGTACTTC,CASSPPSGQGLETQYF
-,TRBJ1-2,-,TRBV25-1,TGTGCCAGCAGTGGCGCGACAGTAGACTATGGCTACACCTTC,CASSGATVDYGYTF
-,TRBJ2-2,-,TRBV6-5,TGTGCCACCATAAAGGGGAGGAGCAACACCGGGGAGCTGTTTTTT,CATIKGRSNTGELFF
few,TRBJ1-2,-,TRBV19,TGTGCCAGTAGTAATGGGCGTTCTAACTATGGCTACACCTTC,CASSNGRSNYGYTF
-,TRBJ2-6,-,TRBV19,TGTGCCAGTAGTTTAAGTGGAGGTGGGGCCAACGTCCTGACTTTC,CASSLSGGGANVLTF
few,TRBJ2-1,TRBD1,TRBV5-4,TGTGCCAGCAGCTTGACCGGGACAGGCTACAATGAGCAGTTCTTC,CASSLTGTGYNEQFF